This T cell receptor beta chain was sequenced during a study of CD8 T cells in ankylosing spondylitis. TCRdb passed the 5' RACE reads through MiXCR, listing each CDR3 protein once. Here the sample spans about 750,000 distinct CDR3 sequences, roughly 20% being singletons. General study results and limits: Within matched ankylosing spondylitis synovial fluid, disease-linked clones were reportedly significantly enriched. Blood of patients with ankylosing spondylitis appeared to be characterized by a TCR beta motif of about eight highly homologous variants.

In regard to this clonotype: Its matching antigen is unknown.

V shed 3 bases and J 5 bases; nucleotides not matched to a gene: 7. The CDR3 has 16 amino acids. Germline V CDR1 and CDR2: SGHRS, YFSETQ. The TCR originated in a male donor with ankylosing spondylitis. This chain uses TRBV5-1 with TRBJ2-1; 11 nucleotides align to TRBD2. The sample was blood, either unsorted or a sorted T cell fraction (not recorded which). The CDR3 reads CASSWRGTSGHNEQFF. Here the CDR3 DNA reads TGCGCCAGCAGCTGGAGAGGGACTAGCGGCCACAATGAGCAGTTCTTC.